This T cell receptor beta chain was obtained from a study of beta chain features in type 1 diabetes. Regarding the study as a whole: Patients with Type 1 diabetes showed moderately but significantly shorter TCRB CDR3s in all four CD4+ subsets.

Trimming at V came to 5 bases and at J to 6 bases, leaving 10 bases not matched to a gene. The V gene's germline CDR1 is SQVTM and CDR2 ANQGSEA. The CDR3 loop spans 13 amino acids. Expressed TCRB transcripts got sequenced, as all isolated RNA was reverse transcribed. The protocol was immunoSEQ multiplex PCR, while the TCRdb copy is restricted to in-frame clones and leaves out a portion. The sample carries about 710,000 clones, over 12% recorded once. This clone occurred a few times. Its antigen is undetermined. Sequenced input: naive CD4+ T cells from blood. The receptor was isolated from a man between 18 and 29 years old with type 1 diabetes. The chain has TRBV29-1 and TRBJ2-7, with TRBD1 identical over 7 bases. This chain's CDR3 is CSVRPGTVFEQYF. The CDR3 region has the DNA TGCAGCGTTCGTCCCGGGACAGTTTTCGAGCAGTACTTC.